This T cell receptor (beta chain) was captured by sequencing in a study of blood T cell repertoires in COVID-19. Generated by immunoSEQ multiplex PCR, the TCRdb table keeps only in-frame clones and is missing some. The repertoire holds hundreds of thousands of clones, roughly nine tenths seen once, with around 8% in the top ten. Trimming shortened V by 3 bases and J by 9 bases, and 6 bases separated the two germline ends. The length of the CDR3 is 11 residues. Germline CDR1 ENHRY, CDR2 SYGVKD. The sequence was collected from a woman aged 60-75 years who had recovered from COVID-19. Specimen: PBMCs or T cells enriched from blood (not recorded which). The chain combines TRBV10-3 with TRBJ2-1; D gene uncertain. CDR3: CAISDYSEQFF. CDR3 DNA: TGTGCCATCAGTGATTATAGTGAGCAGTTCTTC.